The 29 T cell receptor beta chains given below trace back to one sample, sequenced in a study of T cells in Graves' hyperthyroidism and ophthalmopathy (dated by TCRdb to about 2019). Library generation was performed with multiplex PCR. Sequencing was carried out with an Illumina HiSeq 2000. Amplification of TCR beta CDR3 regions was carried out from RNA transcripts. For the first round of RT-PCR on the TCR CDR3, the HTBI primer set was used together with the Qiagen OneStep RT-PCR kit. TCRdb cleaned the public reads at Q25 with fastp, built clones with MiXCR and kept in-frame beta chains. Rows with one shared CDR3 protein collapse into an entry with the most common genes and DNA. The sample table records fewer than 900,000 distinct CDR3 sequences; around 17% of these occur just once. Together, the top ten hold 8.4% of the sample. Sequenced material: blood. These TCRs come from a man younger than 35 with Graves' hyperthyroidism.

This clonotype was detected a few times. The chain is built from TRBV28 and TRBJ1-6, with D perhaps matching TRBD1 (5 bases). V was shortened by 10 bases and J by 3 bases, with 10 bases between the two germline ends. Germline V gene sequence: CDR1 MDHEN, CDR2 SYDVKM. The CDR3 spans 13 residues. The CDR3 nucleotides are TGTGCCACCTGGGGCCTCTATAATTCACCCCTCCACTTT. Protein: CATWGLYNSPLHF. The full variable domain, in which reference TRBV28 and TRBJ1-6 provide the parts outside the CDR3, is DVKVTQSSRYLVKRTGEKVFLECVQDMDHENMFWYRQDPGLGLRLIYFSYDVKMKEKGDIPEGYSVSREKKERFSLILESASTNQTSMYLCATWGLYNSPLHFGNGTRLTVT.

This clonotype has only a few counts. The V gene is TRBV6-1, the J gene TRBJ1-5; D gene ambiguous. The CDR3 spans 13 residues. V was trimmed by 2 bases and J by 9 bases, leaving 11 bases between them. Germline lookup yields CDR1 MNHNS and CDR2 SASEGT. CDR3 residues: CASSELQARPQHF. The CDR3 DNA is TGTGCCAGCAGTGAATTGCAGGCCAGGCCCCAGCATTTT.

The chain combines TRBV14 with TRBJ2-1; D gene ambiguous. The CDR3 sequence is 11 residues long. Germline V gene lookup returns CDR1 SGHDN and CDR2 FVKESK. With 8 bases removed from V and 8 bases from J, the gap between germline ends came to 10 bases. This CDR3 reads CASGPGHEQFF. The DNA of the CDR3 is TGTGCCAGCGGGCCCGGCCATGAGCAGTTCTTC.

This clonotype was seen only a few times. The J gene is TRBJ2-7, the V gene TRBV19, with 7 bases identical to TRBD1. This CDR3 contains 15 residues. V lost 5 bases to trimming and J lost 5 bases; unmatched junction nucleotides: 12. The V gene's germline CDR1 is LNHDA and CDR2 SQIVND (reference sequence). DNA for the CDR3: TGTGCCAGTAGTCCTTCGACAGGGAGTCGCCACGAGCAGTACTTC. Its translation is CASSPSTGSRHEQYF.

In its sample, this clonotype was seen many times. The chain joins TRBV6-2 or TRBV6-3 to TRBJ2-7; D remains unclear. This CDR3 has 16 amino acids. The germline V gene has CDR1 MNHEY and CDR2 SVGEGT. The V end lost 6 bases, the J end lost 2 bases, and 20 bases lay between the germline ends. The CDR3 protein is CASSLFVPGRTYEQYF. As DNA, the CDR3 is TGTGCCAGCAGCCTTTTCGTGCCGGGCCGTACCTACGAGCAGTACTTC.

This clonotype has only a few counts. The chain is built from TRBV7-3 and TRBJ2-4; the D gene is possibly TRBD2 (5 bases). V was clipped by 5 bases and J by 2 bases, with 19 bases between them. The germline CDR1 and CDR2 sequences are SGHTA and FQGTGA. This CDR3 has 17 residues. The CDR3 DNA is TGTGCCAGCAGCCATCGGGTAAAAAGGACTCCCAAAAACATTCAGTACTTC. This sequence encodes CASSHRVKRTPKNIQYF.

The chain recombines TRBV7-9 with TRBJ1-1; 9 bases fit TRBD1. The CDR3 loop spans 14 amino acids. V gave up 1 base and J gave up 4 bases; unmatched junction bases: 1. CDR1 is SEHNR, CDR2 FQNEAQ, per germline (reference sequence). DNA of the CDR3: TGTGCCAGCAGCTTAGTGGACAGGGGCACTGAAGCTTTCTTT. As protein: CASSLVDRGTEAFF.

This clonotype came up a few times. The J gene is TRBJ2-7, the V gene TRBV27, with TRBD2 as a possible D gene (6 bases). Trimming stripped 2 bases from V and 3 bases from J, with 14 bases between. From germline, CDR1 is MNHEY and CDR2 SMNVEV (reference sequence). There are 15 residues in the CDR3. CDR3 bases: TGTGCCAGCAGTTTAGTTCCCGGGACTCACTACGAGCAGTACTTC. Translated: CASSLVPGTHYEQYF.

This clonotype was recorded many times. The genes are TRBV28 and TRBJ2-7; 10 nucleotides line up with TRBD1. V was clipped by 6 bases and J by 2 bases; unmatched bases: 1. The CDR3 runs 13 residues. CDR1 MDHEN and CDR2 SYDVKM come from the germline V gene. The CDR3 sequence: CASRGTGAYEQYF. DNA of the CDR3: TGTGCCAGCAGGGGGACAGGGGCCTACGAGCAGTACTTC.

The gene calls are TRBV9 and TRBJ1-1; D uncertain. With 2 bases removed from V and 0 bases from J, the gap between germline ends came to 11 bases. CDR1 and CDR2 from the germline V gene are SGDLS and YYNGEE. The CDR3 is made up of 15 amino acids. CDR3 protein: CASSVRSAMNTEAFF. The CDR3 DNA reads TGTGCCAGCAGCGTTCGGAGCGCTATGAACACTGAAGCTTTCTTT. Full variable domain (remainder filled in from reference TRBV9 and TRBJ1-1): DSGVTQTPKHLITATGQRVTLRCSPRSGDLSVYWYQQSLDQGLQFLIQYYNGEERAKGNILERFSAQQFPDLHSELNLSSLELGDSALYFCASSVRSAMNTEAFFGQGTRLTVV.

This clonotype was detected only a few times. The J gene is TRBJ2-1, the V gene TRBV5-1; TRBD1 agrees at 11 bases. The CDR3 extends over 15 amino acids. J was trimmed by 9 bases and V by 0 bases; bases with no gene match: 5. Germline-derived CDR1 and CDR2 are SGHRS and YFSETQ. CDR3 region: CASSLGDRGEGEQFF. The DNA of the CDR3 is TGCGCCAGCAGCTTGGGGGACAGGGGGGAGGGTGAGCAGTTCTTC.

There are a few counts of this clonotype. The chain combines TRBV27 with TRBJ2-1; D gene ambiguous. Trimming took off 0 bases at V and 7 bases at J, with 10 bases between the two ends. CDR3 length: 14 residues. Germline V gives CDR1 MNHEY, CDR2 SMNVEV (reference sequence). This CDR3 reads CASSLSTYGNEQFF. Written as DNA, the CDR3 is TGTGCCAGCAGTTTATCGACATACGGGAATGAGCAGTTCTTC.

This clonotype has ten or more counts. The rearrangement links TRBV20-1 to TRBJ2-7; D uncertain. CDR3 length equals 13 residues. Trimming shortened V by 0 bases and J by 1 base, and 7 bases separated the two germline ends. Germline V lookup: CDR1 DFQATT, CDR2 SNEGSKA (reference sequence). The CDR3 DNA sequence: TGCAGTGCTAGAGAAGTCAGTTCCTACGAGCAGTACTTC. As protein: CSAREVSSYEQYF.

V and J are TRBV3-1 and TRBJ2-7; 10 bases agree with TRBD2. Unmatched junction bases numbered 21, after V lost 3 bases and J lost 7 bases. The germline V gene encodes CDR1 LGHDT and CDR2 YNNKEL (reference sequence). The CDR3 covers 19 residues. The CDR3 nucleotides are TGTGCCAGCAGCCATCCCGGGGGACAGGCACTAGCGGGGATGGAGGAGCAGTACTTC. Its translation: CASSHPGGQALAGMEEQYF.

The sample holds many counts of this clonotype. The chain uses TRBV2 and TRBJ2-5, with a weak D call TRBD2 (6 bases). The CDR3 extends over 14 amino acids. Germline V gives CDR1 SNHLY, CDR2 FYNNEI. V gave up 1 base and J gave up 5 bases, with 11 bases separating them. The CDR3 DNA follows: TGTGCCAGCAGTGAAGACGAAGGGAGGGAGACCCAGTACTTC. It translates to CASSEDEGRETQYF.

On this clonotype itself: This may be a read error: a much more frequent sequence differs by one nucleotide. The chain carries TRBV11-2 and TRBJ2-1; TRBD1 matches 9 bases. CDR3 length: 15 residues. In germline, CDR1 is SGHAT, CDR2 FQNNGV. CDR3 sequence (DNA): TGTGCCTGCAGGGACAGGGTTAGCTCCTACAATGAGCAGTTCTTC. Residues: CACRDRVSSYNEQFF.

The CDR3 sequence: CASRVTANTGELFF. CDR3 in DNA: TGTGCCAGCAGAGTAACAGCGAACACCGGGGAGCTGTTTTTT. This chain connects TRBV28 to TRBJ2-2, with unresolved D. The CDR3 spans 14 residues. CDR1 is MDHEN and CDR2 is SYDVKM in the germline V gene. The germline V and J ends were trimmed by 6 bases and 0 bases, with 8 bases remaining between them.

The chain carries TRBV20-1 and TRBJ2-7; tentatively, D is TRBD2 (5 bases). The CDR3 runs to 16 residues. The V gene lost 8 bases and the J gene lost 1 base, with 24 bases spanning the gap. From germline, CDR1 is DFQATT and CDR2 SNEGSKA (reference sequence). CDR3 DNA: TGCAGTACTTCCCATGGAGCGGAGCGGATATCCTACGAGCAGTACTTC. Its translation is CSTSHGAERISYEQYF.

This chain links TRBV5-4 with TRBJ2-7; D is possibly TRBD1 or TRBD2 (5 bases each). The V gene's germline CDR1 is SGHNT and CDR2 YYREEE (reference sequence). V was cut by 4 bases and J by 2 bases, with 13 bases left in between. This CDR3 comprises 14 residues. For the CDR3, the DNA is TGTGCCAGCAGCGCAGGGACGGACACCTACGAGCAGTACTTC. It codes for CASSAGTDTYEQYF.

In this sample, this clonotype turned up many times. The chain recombines TRBV20-1 with TRBJ2-5, with 8 nucleotides matching TRBD2. The junction had 12 bases not matched to a gene; V was cut back by 1 base and J by 5 bases. CDR3 length: 16 residues. Germline CDR1 and CDR2: DFQATT and SNEGSKA (reference sequence). The CDR3 DNA sequence: TGCAGTGCTAGAGGGGGAGGACTAGCCATCCAGGAGACCCAGTACTTC. Its translation is CSARGGGLAIQETQYF.

Many counts were recorded for this clonotype. This chain connects TRBV5-1 to TRBJ2-7; the D is unclear. CDR1 SGHRS and CDR2 YFSETQ come from the germline V gene. The CDR3 has 14 residues. V lost 2 bases and J 2 bases, leaving 11 bases between the germline ends. Here the CDR3 reads CASSFLTGTYEQYF. CDR3 DNA: TGCGCCAGCAGCTTCCTGACGGGTACCTACGAGCAGTACTTC.

This clonotype has a count of ten or more. The J gene is TRBJ1-1, the V gene TRBV6-1, with a tentative D call TRBD1 (6 bases). Between the trimmed V and J ends, which lost 5 bases and 4 bases, there was a span of 17 bases. The CDR3 contains 15 residues. CDR1 is MNHNS, CDR2 SASEGT, per germline. The chain's CDR3 is CASSYGGPFGTEAFF. CDR3 sequence (DNA): TGTGCCAGCAGTTATGGGGGGCCCTTCGGCACTGAAGCTTTCTTT.

V usage is TRBV25-1 and J usage is TRBJ2-6; D gene ambiguous. V was cut by 3 bases and J by 0 bases, with 12 bases left in between. CDR1 is MGHDK and CDR2 is SYGVNS in the germline V gene. The length of the CDR3 is 17 residues. The CDR3 sequence: CASSDPLTNSGANVLTF. DNA of the CDR3: TGTGCCAGCAGTGACCCCTTGACAAACTCTGGGGCCAACGTCCTGACTTTC.

The V and J genes are TRBV5-1 and TRBJ2-4; D may be TRBD2 (6 bases). The CDR3 runs 17 residues. Per the germline V gene, CDR1 is SGHRS and CDR2 is YFSETQ. V was cut by 1 base and J by 1 base, with 15 bases left in between. CDR3 protein: CASSLLPSAGAKNIQYF. CDR3 coding DNA: TGCGCCAGCAGCTTGCTCCCCTCGGCGGGGGCCAAAAACATTCAGTACTTC.

This clonotype has only a few counts. This sequence joins TRBV2 and TRBJ2-2, with 11 positions matching TRBD1. This CDR3 contains 15 residues. Germline CDR1 is SNHLY and CDR2 is FYNNEI. With 5 bases clipped from V and 9 bases from J, the junction kept 8 bases outside the gene matches. CDR3 nucleotides: TGTGCCAGCAGTCCGGGACAGGGGGTCTACCGGGAGCTGTTTTTT. Translation gives CASSPGQGVYRELFF.

This clonotype occurred a few times. This rearrangement joins TRBV4-1 to TRBJ2-7, with D possibly matching TRBD1 (5 bases). This CDR3 is 13 amino acids long. V was pared by 3 bases and J by 6 bases, with 12 bases between. CDR1 and CDR2 (germline): MGHRA, YSYEKL. The CDR3 bases are TGCGCCAGCAGCCAGCCCCAGGGCGGCGAGCAGTACTTC. It translates to CASSQPQGGEQYF.

This clonotype came up many times. V and J are TRBV28 and TRBJ1-3, with D perhaps TRBD1 (5 bases). CDR3 length: 14 residues. V was pared by 1 base and J by 4 bases, with 8 bases between. Germline assignment: CDR1 MDHEN and CDR2 SYDVKM. This chain's CDR3 is CASSLLRDGNTIYF. The CDR3 DNA reads TGTGCCAGCAGTTTATTACGGGACGGAAACACCATATATTTT.

The chain is built from TRBV10-1 and TRBJ2-4; the D is unclear. Trimming took off 2 bases at V and 0 bases at J, with 11 bases between the two ends. This CDR3 spans 16 amino acids. The germline CDR1 and CDR2 sequences are WNHNN and SYGVQD (reference sequence). The DNA for the CDR3 is TGCGCCAGCAGTGAGCTCCAGCAGCTAGCCAAAAACATTCAGTACTTC. This translates into CASSELQQLAKNIQYF.

The chain is built from TRBV10-3 and TRBJ2-2; TRBD2 matches at 13 bases. The trim removed 6 bases at V and 6 bases at J, leaving 7 bases unmatched. CDR3 length: 16 residues. Germline CDR1 ENHRY, CDR2 SYGVKD. CDR3 bases: TGTGCCATCAGGCGCTCGACTAGCGGGAGGTCCGGGGAGCTGTTTTTT. Protein sequence: CAIRRSTSGRSGELFF.